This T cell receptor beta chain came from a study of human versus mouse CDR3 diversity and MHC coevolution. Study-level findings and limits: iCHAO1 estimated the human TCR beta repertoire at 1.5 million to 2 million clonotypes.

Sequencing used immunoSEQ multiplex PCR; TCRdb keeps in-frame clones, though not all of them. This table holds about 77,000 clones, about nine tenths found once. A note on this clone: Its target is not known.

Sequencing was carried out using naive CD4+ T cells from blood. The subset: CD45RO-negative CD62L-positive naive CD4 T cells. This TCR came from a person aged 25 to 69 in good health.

The chain's CDR3 is CASSLLGDTGELFF. The CDR3 DNA reads as TGTGCCAGCAGCTTGCTGGGAGACACCGGGGAGCTGTTTTTT. This sequence joins TRBV5-5 and TRBJ2-2; a possible D gene is TRBD2 (5 bases). The germline V and J ends were trimmed by 1 base and 3 bases, with 7 bases remaining between them. CDR3 size: 14 residues. CDR1 and CDR2 from the germline V gene are SGHKS and YYEKEE (reference sequence).